This T cell receptor beta chain was profiled in a study of blood T cell repertoires in COVID-19. Study summary: The analysed material was cDNA or gDNA that came from T cells, B-cell-depleted T cells, or PBMCs.

The CDR3 length is 14 residues. J lost 5 bases, V lost 0 bases, and 4 bases had no gene match. Germline V CDR1 and CDR2: MGHDK, SYGVNS. In the original workflow: From reference gene primer amplification, estimates of nucleated cell counts were derived. Clones were read by immunoSEQ multiplex PCR, and TCRdb kept only the in-frame ones, dropping some. V, J and clone size are those of that table, while D and trimming were read from the DNA. This table has about 110,000 clones, around four fifths appearing once. This sequence was found in a man aged 70-80 years with acute or convalescent COVID-19. Source material: peripheral blood. This chain connects TRBV25-1 to TRBJ2-7, with 7 positions matching TRBD1. CDR3 in amino acids: CASSEYLGQNEQYF. The CDR3, as DNA: TGTGCCAGCAGTGAATATCTGGGACAGAACGAGCAGTACTTC.